The T cell receptor beta chain described here comes from a study of identical twins. Findings of the study overall: The study found that models underestimated out-of-frame TCR alpha sharing in monozygotic twins. High-abundance cord blood beta clonotypes had fewer insertions; memory repertoires showed none.

There are many counts of this clonotype. Its antigen is as yet unknown. The V gene's germline CDR1 is SGHAT and CDR2 FQNNGV. The ends were cut back, 4 bases at V and 6 bases at J, with 26 bases in the middle. The CDR3 extends over 18 amino acids. Template switching supplied a universal primer site; unique molecular identifiers were carried on the cDNA. TCRdb redid the calling of the 5' RACE reads with MiXCR, one entry per CDR3 protein. The data hold around 280,000 distinct CDR3 sequences, with 8% to 9% observed a single time. This same sample was also taken into another study, of yellow fever vaccine responses in identical twins.

The receptor's source is a woman aged 18-30 years in good health. The chain uses TRBV11-2 and TRBJ2-3; possibly TRBD2 for D (6 bases). The sequenced material came from memory (CD45RO+) T cells sorted from blood. CDR3 sequence (DNA): TGTGCCAGCAGCTCACTAGGAGGGCAGGGAGGCGAATTGGATACGCAGTATTTT. Protein product: CASSSLGGQGGELDTQYF.